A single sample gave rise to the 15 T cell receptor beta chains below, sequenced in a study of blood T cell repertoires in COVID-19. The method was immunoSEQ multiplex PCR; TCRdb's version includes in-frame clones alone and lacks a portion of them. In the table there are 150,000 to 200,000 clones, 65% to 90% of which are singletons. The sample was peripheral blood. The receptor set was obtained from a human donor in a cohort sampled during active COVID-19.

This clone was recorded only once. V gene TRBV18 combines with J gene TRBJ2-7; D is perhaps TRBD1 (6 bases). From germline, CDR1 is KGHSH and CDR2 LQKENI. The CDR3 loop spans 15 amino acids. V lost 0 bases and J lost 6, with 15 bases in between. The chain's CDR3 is CASSPPGQRRSEQYF. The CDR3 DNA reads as TGTGCCAGCTCACCACCGGGACAAAGGAGAAGCGAGCAGTACTTC.

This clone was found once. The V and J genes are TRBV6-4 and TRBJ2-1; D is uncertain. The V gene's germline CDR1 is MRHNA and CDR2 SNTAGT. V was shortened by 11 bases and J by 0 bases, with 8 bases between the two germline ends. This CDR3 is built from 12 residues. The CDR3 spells CAPDSSYNEQFF. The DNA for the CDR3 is TGTGCCCCCGATAGCTCCTACAATGAGCAGTTCTTC.

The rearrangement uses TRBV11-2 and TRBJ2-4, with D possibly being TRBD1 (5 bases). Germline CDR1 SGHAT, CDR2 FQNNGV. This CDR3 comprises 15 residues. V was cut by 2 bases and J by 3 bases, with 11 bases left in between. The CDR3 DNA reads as TGTGCCAGCAGCTTACAGGGAATCTTCAAAAACATTCAGTACTTC. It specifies CASSLQGIFKNIQYF.

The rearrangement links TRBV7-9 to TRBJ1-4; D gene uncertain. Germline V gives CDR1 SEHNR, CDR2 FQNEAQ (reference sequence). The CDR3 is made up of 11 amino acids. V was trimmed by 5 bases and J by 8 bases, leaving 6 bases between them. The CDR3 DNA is TGTGCCAGCAGCCCAATGGAAAAACTGTTTTTT. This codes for CASSPMEKLFF.

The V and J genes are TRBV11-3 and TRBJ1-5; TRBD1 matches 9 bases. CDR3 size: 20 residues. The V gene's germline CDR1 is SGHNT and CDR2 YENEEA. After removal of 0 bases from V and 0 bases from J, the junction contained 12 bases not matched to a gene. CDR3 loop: CASSLDTETDRGTSNQPQHF. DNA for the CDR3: TGTGCCAGCAGCTTAGATACCGAAACAGACAGGGGGACTAGCAATCAGCCCCAGCATTTT.

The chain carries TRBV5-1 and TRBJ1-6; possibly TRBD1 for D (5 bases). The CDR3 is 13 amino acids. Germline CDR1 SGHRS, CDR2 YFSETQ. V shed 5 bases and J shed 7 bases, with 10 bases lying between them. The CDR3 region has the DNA TGCGCCAGCAGGTCGGACAACAATTCACCCCTCCACTTT. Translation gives CASRSDNNSPLHF.

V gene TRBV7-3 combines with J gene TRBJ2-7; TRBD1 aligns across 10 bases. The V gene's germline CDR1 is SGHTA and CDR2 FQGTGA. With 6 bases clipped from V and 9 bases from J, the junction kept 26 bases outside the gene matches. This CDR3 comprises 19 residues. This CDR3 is CASSKSRDRGFSGVNGQYF. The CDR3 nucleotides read TGTGCCAGCAGTAAATCCCGGGACAGGGGTTTTAGCGGGGTGAACGGGCAGTACTTC.

CDR3 amino acids: CASSLALGTGVDEQFF. CDR3 DNA: TGTGCCAGCAGCTTGGCCCTCGGGACAGGGGTGGATGAGCAGTTCTTC. V and J are TRBV5-6 and TRBJ2-1, with 10 positions matching TRBD1. This CDR3 is 16 amino acids long. The germline gives CDR1 SGHDT, CDR2 YYEEEE. The J segment lost 8 bases and the V segment lost 0 bases, leaving 8 bases of the junction unmatched.

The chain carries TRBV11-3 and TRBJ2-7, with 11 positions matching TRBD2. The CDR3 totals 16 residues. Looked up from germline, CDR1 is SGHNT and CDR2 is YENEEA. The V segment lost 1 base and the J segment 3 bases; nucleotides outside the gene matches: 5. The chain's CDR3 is CASSLAGLAGNYEQYF. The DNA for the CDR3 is TGTGCCAGCAGCTTAGCCGGACTAGCGGGTAACTACGAGCAGTACTTC.

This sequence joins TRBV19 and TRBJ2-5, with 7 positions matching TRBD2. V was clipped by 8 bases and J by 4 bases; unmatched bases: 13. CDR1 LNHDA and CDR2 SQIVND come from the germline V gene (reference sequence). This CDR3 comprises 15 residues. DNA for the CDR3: TGTGCCAGTCGCCTAATGGACCCGGGAGGAGAGACCCAGTACTTC. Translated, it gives CASRLMDPGGETQYF.

The CDR3 nucleotides are TGTGCCAGCAGTGACAGAAACGGGATCGATGAGCAGTTCTTC. Translated: CASSDRNGIDEQFF. The chain is built from TRBV6-4 and TRBJ2-1; D perhaps matches TRBD2 (5 bases). The CDR3 loop spans 14 amino acids. Trimming shortened V by 2 bases and J by 8 bases, and 13 bases separated the two germline ends. Per germline, CDR1 MRHNA and CDR2 SNTAGT.

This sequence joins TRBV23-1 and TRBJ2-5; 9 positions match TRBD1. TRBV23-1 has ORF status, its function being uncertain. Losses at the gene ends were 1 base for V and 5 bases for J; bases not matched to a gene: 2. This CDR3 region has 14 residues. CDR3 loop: CASSQFDRGETQYF. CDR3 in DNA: TGCGCCAGCAGTCAATTTGACAGGGGGGAGACCCAGTACTTC.

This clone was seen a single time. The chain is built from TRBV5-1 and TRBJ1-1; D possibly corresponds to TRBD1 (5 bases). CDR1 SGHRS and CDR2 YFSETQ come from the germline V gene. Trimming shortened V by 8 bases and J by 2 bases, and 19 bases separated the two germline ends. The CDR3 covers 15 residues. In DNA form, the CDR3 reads TGCGCCAGTAAAATTACTTACCAGGGAAACACTGAAGCTTTCTTT. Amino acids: CASKITYQGNTEAFF.

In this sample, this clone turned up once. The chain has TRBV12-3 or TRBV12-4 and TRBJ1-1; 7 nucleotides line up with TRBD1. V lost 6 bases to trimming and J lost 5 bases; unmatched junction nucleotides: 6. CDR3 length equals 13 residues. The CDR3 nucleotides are TGTGCCAGCAGCACAGGGGTTGGAACTGAAGCTTTCTTT. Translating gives CASSTGVGTEAFF.

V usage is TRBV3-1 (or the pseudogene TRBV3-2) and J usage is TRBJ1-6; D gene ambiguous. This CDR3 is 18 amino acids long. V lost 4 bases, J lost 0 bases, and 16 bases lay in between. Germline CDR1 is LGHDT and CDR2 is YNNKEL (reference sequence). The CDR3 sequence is CASSRTPSGSSYNSPLHF. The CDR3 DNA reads TGTGCCAGCAGCCGAACCCCTTCGGGGAGCTCCTATAATTCACCCCTCCACTTT.